These 23 T cell receptor beta chains came from one sample sequenced in a study of T-cell memory formation after mild COVID-19. TCRdb analysed the 5' RACE reads with MiXCR anew, one entry per CDR3 protein. The table includes a few hundred thousand distinct CDR3 sequences, around 15% detected once. Sample: PBMCs or a T cell subset sorted from them (not recorded which). The receptors here all came from a man in his late teens or twenties who had mild COVID-19 (a few samples of this study predate the infection). Cell type and time point are not known.

The rearrangement uses TRBV2 and TRBJ2-7; perhaps TRBD1 as D (6 bases). Germline CDR1 and CDR2: SNHLY and FYNNEI. V dropped 1 base and J dropped 7 bases, with 11 bases sitting between them. The CDR3 spans 13 residues. The CDR3 spells CASSEGGHGEQYV. The CDR3 coding sequence is TGTGCCAGCAGTGAAGGGGGGCATGGGGAGCAGTACGTC.

The V call is TRBV30, the J call TRBJ2-7, with 10 bases identical to TRBD1. Germline values: CDR1 GTSNPN, CDR2 SVGIG (reference sequence). The CDR3 loop spans 12 amino acids. Trimming took 2 bases from V and 6 from J; bases not matched to a gene: 1. CDR3 sequence reads: CAWSRTGGEQYF. The CDR3 nucleotides are TGTGCCTGGAGTAGGACAGGGGGCGAGCAGTACTTC. Supplemented by reference TRBV30 and TRBJ2-7, the full variable domain reads SQTIHQWPATLVQPVGSPLSLECTVEGTSNPNLYWYRQAAGRGLQLLFYSVGIGQISSEVPQNLSASRPQDRQFILSSKKLLLSDSGFYLCAWSRTGGEQYFGPGTRLTVT.

This clonotype showed up many times. The rearrangement joins TRBV12-3 or TRBV12-4 to TRBJ1-1; D is unclear. Trimming took 1 base from V and 8 from J, leaving 14 bases between them. This CDR3 spans 14 amino acids. The CDR3 region has the DNA TGTGCCAGCAGTTTAGAACTAAACCGGGCCGAAGCTTTCTTT. Translating it yields CASSLELNRAEAFF.

A few counts support this clonotype. The gene calls are TRBV5-6 and TRBJ2-5; 9 bases are a match to TRBD2. The J segment lost 5 bases and the V segment lost 7 bases, leaving 6 bases of the junction unmatched. Germline CDR1 reads SGHDT; CDR2 reads YYEEEE. CDR3 size: 13 residues. The CDR3 loop reads CASSRSGGETQYF. DNA of the CDR3: TGTGCCAGCTCCCGCAGCGGGGGGGAGACCCAGTACTTC.

This sequence joins TRBV7-2 and TRBJ1-2, with 8 bases aligning to TRBD1. This CDR3 is 14 amino acids long. In germline, CDR1 is SGHTA, CDR2 FQGNSA. V dropped 3 bases and J dropped 5; count of bases not matched to a gene: 5. The CDR3 DNA follows: TGTGCCAGCAGCTTCGGACAGGGATTATATGGCTACACCTTC. Translating gives CASSFGQGLYGYTF.

This clonotype has at least ten counts. The chain combines TRBV5-1 with TRBJ2-2; tentative D call: TRBD1 (5 bases). V was trimmed by 6 bases and J by 0 bases, leaving 6 bases between them. This CDR3 comprises 13 residues. Germline lookup yields CDR1 SGHRS and CDR2 YFSETQ. CDR3 DNA sequence: TGCGCCAGCAAGGGGACGAACACCGGGGAGCTGTTTTTT. This sequence encodes CASKGTNTGELFF.

This clonotype was picked up a small number of times. The chain joins TRBV5-1 to TRBJ2-2, with D possibly matching TRBD2 (6 bases). Trimming cost V 1 base and J 3 bases, with 10 bases left between them. The CDR3 has 15 residues. Germline CDR1 SGHRS, CDR2 YFSETQ. CDR3 in DNA: TGCGCCAGCAGCTTGAAGGCTAGCGACACCGGGGAGCTGTTTTTT. This codes for CASSLKASDTGELFF.

The rearrangement joins TRBV5-1 to TRBJ1-2; D may be TRBD1 (5 bases). The CDR3 covers 14 residues. CDR1 is SGHRS and CDR2 is YFSETQ in the germline V gene. V was cut by 0 bases and J by 7 bases, with 13 bases left in between. DNA for the CDR3: TGCGCCAGCAGCTTGGATTCGGGGACCGGTGGCTACACCTTC. Its translation: CASSLDSGTGGYTF.

In nucleotides, the CDR3 is TGTGCCAGCAGCTTAGCCCCAGGGAGACATGGCTACACCTTC. Translated, it gives CASSLAPGRHGYTF. The chain recombines TRBV7-9 with TRBJ1-2; tentatively, D is TRBD1 (5 bases). Germline assignment: CDR1 SEHNR and CDR2 FQNEAQ (reference sequence). Trimming cost V 0 bases and J 6 bases, with 11 bases left between them. The CDR3 runs 14 residues.

The chain employs TRBV6-6 and TRBJ1-1; TRBD1 agrees at 9 bases. The V gene end was trimmed by 7 bases and the J gene end by 5 bases; junction bases not matched to a gene: 8. The CDR3 has 14 residues. Germline CDR1 reads MNHNY; CDR2 reads SVGAGI (reference sequence). DNA of the CDR3: TGTGCCAGCATTTTACAGGGGGCAGGTACTGAAGCTTTCTTT. It translates to CASILQGAGTEAFF.

The CDR3 here is CASSFGLGWAGELFF. Here the CDR3 DNA reads TGCGCCAGCAGCTTTGGACTAGGTTGGGCCGGGGAGCTGTTTTTT. The V call is TRBV5-1, the J call TRBJ2-2, with 7 nucleotides matching TRBD2. V lost 2 bases to trimming and J lost 6 bases; unmatched junction nucleotides: 7. There are 15 residues in the CDR3. Germline lookup yields CDR1 SGHRS and CDR2 YFSETQ.

This clonotype was recorded many times. The rearrangement joins TRBV12-3 or TRBV12-4 to TRBJ2-3; D ambiguous. The CDR3 loop spans 14 amino acids. Between the trimmed V and J ends, which lost 3 bases and 0 bases, there was a span of 7 bases. CDR3 protein: CASSLGPSTDTQYF. The CDR3, as DNA: TGTGCCAGCAGTTTGGGTCCGAGCACAGATACGCAGTATTTT.

This clonotype was observed many times. This sequence joins TRBV29-1 and TRBJ2-1; no clear D gene. The CDR3 is 12 amino acids. The V gene lost 4 bases and the J gene lost 4 bases, with 8 bases spanning the gap. CDR1 and CDR2 from the germline V gene are SQVTM and ANQGSEA. CDR3 in DNA: TGCAGCGTTGGCAGGCGGTACAATGAGCAGTTCTTC. Its translation is CSVGRRYNEQFF.

This clonotype showed up just a few times. V is TRBV7-3 and J is TRBJ2-2, with a tentative D call TRBD1 (5 bases). CDR3 length equals 16 residues. The germline V gene encodes CDR1 SGHTA and CDR2 FQGTGA. V was trimmed by 2 bases and J by 4 bases, leaving 14 bases between them. The CDR3 coding sequence is TGTGCCAGCAGCTTACGAAGGGGAATGAGCACCGGGGAGCTGTTTTTT. Its protein product is CASSLRRGMSTGELFF. The full variable domain, in which reference TRBV7-3 and TRBJ2-2 provide the parts outside the CDR3, is GAGVSQTPSNKVTEKGKYVELRCDPISGHTALYWYRQSLGQGPEFLIYFQGTGAADDSGLPNDRFFAVRPEGSVSTLKIQRTERGDSAVYLCASSLRRGMSTGELFFGEGSRLTVL.

This sequence joins TRBV6-2 or TRBV6-3 and TRBJ2-4; 8 nucleotides agree with TRBD1. With V trimmed by 4 bases and J by 2 bases, 7 bases remained unmatched. The CDR3 covers 16 residues. Per germline, CDR1 MNHEY and CDR2 SVGEGT. The CDR3 loop reads CASSSPGQVSKNIQYF. CDR3 nucleotide sequence: TGTGCCAGCAGTTCTCCGGGACAGGTATCCAAAAACATTCAGTACTTC.

This clonotype appeared a few times. The chain employs TRBV9 and TRBJ1-1, with D unresolved. The V end lost 0 bases, the J end lost 0 bases, and 12 bases lay between the germline ends. Germline V gives CDR1 SGDLS, CDR2 YYNGEE. The CDR3 is 16 residues long. CDR3 nucleotides: TGTGCCAGCAGCGTAGCGGGATCCCAGATGAACACTGAAGCTTTCTTT. Its protein product is CASSVAGSQMNTEAFF.

This clonotype has more than one count but fewer than ten. This rearrangement joins TRBV20-1 to TRBJ1-5; D call uncertain. CDR3 size: 12 residues. Germline V gene sequence: CDR1 DFQATT, CDR2 SNEGSKA (reference sequence). V lost 5 bases and J 4 bases, leaving 9 bases between the germline ends. The CDR3 DNA sequence: TGCAGTGCTCGGATGTTAAATCAGCCCCAGCATTTT. It is translated as CSARMLNQPQHF.

The rearrangement links TRBV9 to TRBJ2-1; a possible D gene is TRBD2 (5 bases). The CDR3 extends over 16 amino acids. V was pared by 0 bases and J by 3 bases, with 13 bases between. The V gene's germline CDR1 is SGDLS and CDR2 YYNGEE. DNA for the CDR3: TGTGCCAGCAGCGTAGTTGGGCTAGCCAGCTACAATGAGCAGTTCTTC. Protein product: CASSVVGLASYNEQFF.

The sample holds a few counts of this clonotype. This rearrangement joins TRBV7-3 to TRBJ2-2; a weak D match, TRBD1 (7 bases). Deletions cut 4 bases from V and 5 bases from J, with 11 bases between. This CDR3 is built from 14 residues. Germline CDR1 reads SGHTA; CDR2 reads FQGTGA. The CDR3 coding sequence is TGTGCCAGCAGCTCCAGGGGGGAGACCGGGGAGCTGTTTTTT. It specifies CASSSRGETGELFF.

This chain uses TRBV3-1 with TRBJ1-2; D is unclear. Per germline, CDR1 LGHDT and CDR2 YNNKEL (reference sequence). This CDR3 has 12 amino acids. Trimming took off 4 bases at V and 8 bases at J, with 11 bases between the two ends. CDR3 in amino acids: CASSPLAGGYTF. CDR3 nucleotides: TGTGCCAGCAGCCCGCTCGCGGGGGGCTACACCTTC.

This clonotype was detected only a few times. The V gene is TRBV7-2, the J gene TRBJ2-2, with a weak D call TRBD2 (5 bases). Germline V gives CDR1 SGHTA, CDR2 FQGNSA. The CDR3 runs 15 residues. V dropped 3 bases and J dropped 6 bases, with 14 bases sitting between them. As DNA, the CDR3 is TGTGCCAGCAGCTTCCGGACCGCGGGTTCCGGGGAGCTGTTTTTT. Translated, it gives CASSFRTAGSGELFF.

J is TRBJ2-3 and V is TRBV3-1; D is undetermined. This CDR3 region has 15 residues. Germline CDR1 and CDR2: LGHDT and YNNKEL (reference sequence). V lost 4 bases to trimming and J lost 4 bases, with 15 bases between them. This CDR3 is CASSRNSISADTQYF. The CDR3 nucleotides are TGTGCCAGCAGCCGCAACTCGATTTCGGCAGATACGCAGTATTTT.

The gene calls are TRBV10-3 and TRBJ2-7; 8 nucleotides align to TRBD1. The CDR3 is 14 amino acids. Germline-derived CDR1 and CDR2 are ENHRY and SYGVKD. Trimming took 3 bases from V and 3 from J; bases not matched to a gene: 4. The CDR3 DNA reads TGTGCCATCAGTGACAGGACAGGGAACTACGAGCAGTACTTC. It encodes CAISDRTGNYEQYF.